The TCR beta chain under discussion was sequenced for a study of T cells in tuberculosis. As for the study in general: T cells were selected with CD1B tetramers loaded with glucose monomycolate. In South Africa, adults with active tuberculosis were compared with IGRA-negative and latently infected IGRA-positive adolescents.

With 0 bases removed from V and 7 bases from J, the gap between germline ends came to 15 bases. The CDR3 totals 15 residues. Germline assignment: CDR1 MNHEY and CDR2 SVGAGI. Assay: immunoSEQ multiplex PCR; the TCRdb copy retains only in-frame clones and omits some. The sample contains 20,000 to 25,000 clones, around 94% of which appear only once. Latent tuberculosis screening used tuberculin skin test and IGRA at entry. On average about 100,000 T cells per donor were immunosequenced. The clonotype was recovered from a donor between 10 and 29 years old with latent tuberculosis or without tuberculosis infection. Some clones in this sample may be carry-over from other donors' samples. The sequenced sample was PBMCs. The genes are TRBV6-5 and TRBJ1-2, with D uncertain. In DNA, the CDR3 is TGTGCCAGCAGTTACTCGGGCAGGCCATCTGGTGGCTACACCTTC. Protein product: CASSYSGRPSGGYTF.